The rows below give T cell receptor beta chains drawn from one sample of a study of T cells in Graves' hyperthyroidism and ophthalmopathy. TCRdb reanalysed the multiplex PCR reads using MiXCR and keeps one entry per CDR3 protein. The data show approximately 600,000 distinct CDR3 sequences, with roughly 14% seen just once and almost 6% held by the top ten. Material for sequencing was blood. These receptors were taken from a woman aged 30 to 39 with Graves' hyperthyroidism that later progressed to Graves' ophthalmopathy. Both conserved end residues are part of each CDR3.

j_call | v_call | cdr3_aa
TRBJ1-1 | TRBV7-9 | CASSLGDRGAEAFF
TRBJ2-7 | TRBV18 | CASSPDLGRVNEQYF
TRBJ2-7 | TRBV28 | CASSDGTGLRQYF
TRBJ1-5 | TRBV30 | CAWARESRQPQHF
TRBJ2-5 | TRBV20-1 | CLGLAGAQETQYF
TRBJ2-1 | TRBV10-3 | CAITDGGGDNEQFF
TRBJ2-7 | TRBV7-9 | CASSLDQQAYEQYF
TRBJ2-5 | TRBV30 | CAWSTSPGQAGEETQYF
TRBJ2-5 | TRBV12-3/TRBV12-4 | CASSLGEHRETQYF
TRBJ2-1 | TRBV15 | CATSRDLGGSYNEQFF
TRBJ2-1 | TRBV6-5 | CASSYSRGSYNEQFF
TRBJ2-4 | TRBV28 | CASSTIGGDWNIQYF
TRBJ1-5 | TRBV19 | CASSIFRDSNQPQHF
TRBJ2-1 | TRBV4-1 | CASSHREPSNEQFF